This TCR beta chain came from a study of control samples from healthy donors and cancer patients. The germline V and J ends were trimmed by 6 bases and 0 bases, with 9 bases remaining between them. The V gene's germline CDR1 is SNHLY and CDR2 FYNNEI. This CDR3 is built from 14 residues. This clone has only one observation. The method was immunoSEQ multiplex PCR; TCRdb's version includes in-frame clones alone and lacks a portion of them. The sample has some 5,500 clones, over 60% seen once. Input material: formalin-fixed, paraffin-embedded tissue. The chain recombines TRBV2 with TRBJ1-3; D is ambiguous. The TCR comes from a male donor with melanoma. The CDR3 DNA is TGTGCCAGCAGCTCCGCCATCTCTGGAAACACCATATATTTT. Protein: CASSSAISGNTIYF.